What follows are 32 T cell receptor beta chains derived from one specimen sequenced in a study of PD-1 blockade in classical Hodgkin lymphoma. Regarding time point: cycle 4 day 1 (C4D1), after 6 weeks of nivolumab. All trial patients relapsed after autologous stem cell transplantation. Sequenced by immunoSEQ multiplex PCR; TCRdb stores in-frame clones only, minus some. The data show some 93,000 clones, approximately 83% seen once. The sequenced sample was peripheral blood mononuclear cells (PBMCs), obtained before the fourth cycle of nivolumab. These receptors all come from a human donor with classical Hodgkin lymphoma.

The chain has TRBV5-1 and TRBJ2-7; 12 positions match TRBD2. CDR1 is SGHRS and CDR2 is YFSETQ in the germline V gene. The CDR3 extends over 15 amino acids. Unmatched junction bases numbered 6, after V lost 4 bases and J lost 4 bases. As DNA, the CDR3 is TGCGCCAGCAGCCTAGCGGGAGGGATTATTTACGAGCAGTACTTC. As protein: CASSLAGGIIYEQYF.

This clone has more than one count but fewer than ten. The chain recombines TRBV29-1 with TRBJ1-1; tentative D call: TRBD1 (5 bases). The CDR3 loop spans 14 amino acids. The V end lost 5 bases, the J end lost 0 bases, and 13 bases lay between the germline ends. Germline CDR1 is SQVTM and CDR2 is ANQGSEA. DNA of the CDR3: TGCAGCGTTACCCGCGGGACGGTGAACACTGAAGCTTTCTTT. It codes for CSVTRGTVNTEAFF.

The rearrangement uses TRBV7-9 and TRBJ2-2; no clear D gene. The germline V and J ends were trimmed by 5 bases and 6 bases, with 22 bases remaining between them. The CDR3 has 17 amino acids. Germline CDR1 and CDR2: SEHNR and FQNEAQ (reference sequence). The CDR3 DNA reads as TGTGCCAGCAGCCTCACCATAAGCGTAAATGGGGCCGGGGAGCTGTTTTTT. It translates to CASSLTISVNGAGELFF. Full variable domain (missing parts from reference TRBV7-9 and TRBJ2-2): DTGVSQNPRHKITKRGQNVTFRCDPISEHNRLYWYRQTLGQGPEFLTYFQNEAQLEKSRLLSDRFSAERPKGSFSTLEIQRTEQGDSAMYLCASSLTISVNGAGELFFGEGSRLTVL.

V usage is TRBV6-5 and J usage is TRBJ2-7, with TRBD1 matching over 9 bases. Trimming removed 2 bases from V and 2 bases from J; junction bases left unmatched: 4. The CDR3 consists of 15 residues. Germline CDR1 is MNHEY and CDR2 is SVGAGI. The CDR3 sequence is CASSYRRQGAYEQYF. The CDR3 nucleotides read TGTGCCAGCAGTTACCGTCGACAGGGGGCCTACGAGCAGTACTTC.

J is TRBJ2-7 and V is TRBV10-3; the D gene could be TRBD1 or TRBD2 (5 bases each). This CDR3 comprises 14 residues. Germline V CDR1 and CDR2: ENHRY, SYGVKD. The V and J ends lost 0 bases and 2 bases respectively, with 8 bases between them. The DNA for the CDR3 is TGTGCCATCAGTGAGTCGCTGGGACCCTACGAGCAGTACTTC. Translation gives CAISESLGPYEQYF.

The rearrangement links TRBV6-5 to TRBJ2-5; weak D call: TRBD2 (5 bases). Per the germline V gene, CDR1 is MNHEY and CDR2 is SVGAGI. V was shortened by 10 bases and J by 5 bases, with 20 bases between the two germline ends. The CDR3 is 14 amino acids. CDR3 protein: CATPLPSREETQYF. The CDR3 DNA sequence: TGTGCCACCCCGCTTCCCTCTAGGGAGGAGACCCAGTACTTC.

The chain recombines TRBV5-4 with TRBJ2-5; 7 bases match TRBD1. The CDR3 runs to 15 residues. CDR1 is SGHNT, CDR2 YYREEE, per germline (reference sequence). The trim removed 3 bases at V and 1 base at J, leaving 6 bases unmatched. CDR3 sequence: CASSSRQGLQETQYF. DNA of the CDR3: TGTGCCAGCAGCTCCCGACAGGGTCTCCAAGAGACCCAGTACTTC. The whole variable domain, filled in from reference TRBV5-4 and TRBJ2-5, reads ETGVTQSPTHLIKTRGQQVTLRCSSQSGHNTVSWYQQALGQGPQFIFQYYREEENGRGNFPPRFSGLQFPNYSSELNVNALELDDSALYLCASSSRQGLQETQYFGPGTRLLVL.

The chain joins TRBV19 to TRBJ1-1, with D perhaps TRBD1 (5 bases). The CDR3 extends over 18 amino acids. Germline assignment: CDR1 LNHDA and CDR2 SQIVND (reference sequence). V lost 7 bases, J lost 0 bases, and 24 bases lay in between. The CDR3 protein is CASTPLPGRSHMNTEAFF. The CDR3 coding sequence is TGTGCCAGTACCCCCCTCCCGGGACGGTCCCACATGAACACTGAAGCTTTCTTT.

The rearrangement links TRBV6-1 to TRBJ1-2, with D unclear. V was pared by 6 bases and J by 7 bases, with 18 bases between. Germline assignment: CDR1 MNHNS and CDR2 SASEGT. The CDR3 loop spans 14 amino acids. The chain's CDR3 is CASSEHSGNTGYTF. Written as DNA, the CDR3 is TGTGCCAGCAGCGAGCATTCTGGAAATACTGGCTACACCTTC.

The rearrangement uses TRBV23-1 and TRBJ1-2, with 7 bases that match TRBD1. TRBV23-1 is annotated as an ORF whose role is uncertain. This CDR3 is 14 amino acids long. The V segment lost 4 bases and the J segment 3 bases; nucleotides outside the gene matches: 5. CDR3 in DNA: TGCGCCAGCAGTCTCCGGGACAGCCACTATGGCTACACCTTC. The encoded protein is CASSLRDSHYGYTF.

The J gene is TRBJ2-5, the V gene TRBV30, with a weak D call TRBD2 (5 bases). Per germline, CDR1 GTSNPN and CDR2 SVGIG (reference sequence). V was cut by 2 bases and J by 5 bases, with 12 bases left in between. The CDR3 covers 13 residues. For the CDR3, the DNA is TGTGCCTGGAGTTTTGGACTGGGGGAGACCCAGTACTTC. Amino acid sequence: CAWSFGLGETQYF.

The genes are TRBV5-1 and TRBJ2-1; a weak D match, TRBD2 (5 bases). This CDR3 contains 15 residues. Germline-derived CDR1 and CDR2 are SGHRS and YFSETQ. V dropped 0 bases and J dropped 0 bases, with 7 bases sitting between them. The CDR3 DNA reads TGCGCCAGCAGCTTGGCTAGCCCCTCCTACAATGAGCAGTTCTTC. It encodes CASSLASPSYNEQFF.

This clone has a handful of counts. The chain recombines TRBV6-5 with TRBJ2-2; 8 bases line up with TRBD1. Germline CDR1 reads MNHEY; CDR2 reads SVGAGI. This CDR3 is 15 amino acids long. V lost 5 bases, J lost 6 bases, and 8 bases stayed unmatched. The CDR3 DNA follows: TGTGCCAGCAGTCTGACAGGGGTGGTGGCCGGGGAGCTGTTTTTT. Translation gives CASSLTGVVAGELFF.

This clone was seen once. V gene TRBV28 combines with J gene TRBJ2-7; 8 bases align to TRBD2. Germline assignment: CDR1 MDHEN and CDR2 SYDVKM. The CDR3 runs to 14 residues. Trimming took 5 bases from V and 3 from J; bases not matched to a gene: 6. In DNA form, the CDR3 reads TGTGCCAGCAGTAGCGGGAGCAACAGCTACGAGCAGTACTTC. Protein: CASSSGSNSYEQYF.

CDR3 DNA: TGTGCCAGCTCACCACTCGAAGCTGGAAACACCATATATTTT. Translation: CASSPLEAGNTIYF. This sequence joins TRBV18 and TRBJ1-3; D is ambiguous. Germline CDR1 KGHSH, CDR2 LQKENI. V was shortened by 1 base and J by 2 bases, with 6 bases between the two germline ends. This CDR3 region has 14 residues.

J is TRBJ1-2 and V is TRBV19; D perhaps matches TRBD1 (5 bases). This CDR3 spans 16 amino acids. V dropped 3 bases and J dropped 4 bases, with 18 bases sitting between them. Germline V gene sequence: CDR1 LNHDA, CDR2 SQIVND (reference sequence). The CDR3 DNA sequence: TGTGCCAGTAGTATCTATTTGGGGGGTTCCAGCTATGGCTACACCTTC. Its protein is CASSIYLGGSSYGYTF.

This clone showed up just once. This chain joins TRBV29-1 and TRBJ1-1, with D maybe TRBD1 (6 bases). The V gene's germline CDR1 is SQVTM and CDR2 ANQGSEA. Trimming took off 7 bases at V and 5 bases at J, with 17 bases between the two ends. This CDR3 has 13 residues. For the CDR3, the DNA is TGCAGCGCTAATTTGGGGGCAGGAACTGAAGCTTTCTTT. This sequence encodes CSANLGAGTEAFF.

The V call is TRBV5-6, the J call TRBJ2-1, with a weak D call TRBD2 (6 bases). Trimming removed 6 bases at V and 7 bases at J, with 14 bases between. Germline CDR1 SGHDT, CDR2 YYEEEE. The CDR3 consists of 13 residues. The CDR3 here is CASNYGSRNEQFF. CDR3 nucleotides: TGTGCCAGCAATTACGGGAGTAGGAATGAGCAGTTCTTC. Full variable domain (outside the CDR3, taken from reference TRBV5-6 and TRBJ2-1): DAGVTQSPTHLIKTRGQQVTLRCSPKSGHDTVSWYQQALGQGPQFIFQYYEEEERQRGNFPDRFSGHQFPNYSSELNVNALLLGDSALYLCASNYGSRNEQFFGPGTRLTVL.

The chain recombines TRBV15 with TRBJ2-1; TRBD2 matches 9 bases. Trimming removed 0 bases from V and 6 bases from J; junction bases left unmatched: 9. CDR3 length equals 17 residues. CDR1 is LNHNV and CDR2 is YYDKDF in the germline V gene (reference sequence). CDR3 DNA: TGTGCCACCAGCAGAGATCTGACGGGCGGGAGGGCCAATGAGCAGTTCTTC. Protein: CATSRDLTGGRANEQFF.

CDR3 amino acids: CASSFSGVGNQPQHF. The CDR3 DNA follows: TGTGCCAGCAGTTTTTCGGGGGTTGGCAATCAGCCCCAGCATTTT. The V and J genes are TRBV28 and TRBJ1-5; tentatively, D is TRBD1 (5 bases). V was cut by 3 bases and J by 2 bases, with 11 bases left in between. This CDR3 is 15 amino acids long. Germline V gene sequence: CDR1 MDHEN, CDR2 SYDVKM.

This chain links TRBV7-9 with TRBJ2-2; 9 bases are a match to TRBD1. Trimming cost V 1 base and J 6 bases; bases outside gene matches: 3. There are 15 residues in the CDR3. Germline V gene lookup returns CDR1 SEHNR and CDR2 FQNEAQ (reference sequence). The CDR3 protein is CASSLVQGASGELFF. The CDR3 DNA reads as TGTGCCAGCAGCTTAGTACAGGGGGCTTCCGGGGAGCTGTTTTTT.

The gene calls are TRBV5-1 and TRBJ2-1, with 7 bases that match TRBD2. The CDR3 spans 16 residues. Trimming took 7 bases from V and 4 from J; bases not matched to a gene: 14. CDR1 and CDR2 from the germline V gene are SGHRS and YFSETQ. CDR3 DNA: TGCGCCAGCGGACCCGCCGCGGCTAGCGGTTACAATGAGCAGTTCTTC. Translation: CASGPAAASGYNEQFF.

The chain recombines TRBV5-4 with TRBJ2-1; 9 nucleotides align to TRBD2. Germline V gene data show CDR1 as SGHNT and CDR2 as YYREEE (reference sequence). The CDR3 sequence is 14 residues long. The V gene end was trimmed by 4 bases and the J gene end by 6 bases; junction bases not matched to a gene: 5. The CDR3 protein is CASSLGTSTNEQFF. The CDR3 coding sequence is TGTGCCAGCAGCCTCGGGACTAGCACCAATGAGCAGTTCTTC.

V usage is TRBV5-1 and J usage is TRBJ2-1; 9 bases line up with TRBD1. J gave up 4 bases and V 4 bases, and 6 bases lay outside the gene matches. The CDR3 length is 15 residues. Germline-derived CDR1 and CDR2 are SGHRS and YFSETQ. The CDR3 is CASSPGQGPYNEQFF. CDR3 bases: TGCGCCAGCAGCCCGGGACAGGGCCCTTACAATGAGCAGTTCTTC.

The CDR3 reads CASSWQGPATNEKLFF. In nucleotides, the CDR3 is TGCGCCAGCAGCTGGCAGGGCCCAGCAACTAATGAAAAACTGTTTTTT. The V call is TRBV5-1, the J call TRBJ1-4, with D possibly matching TRBD1 (5 bases). Per germline, CDR1 SGHRS and CDR2 YFSETQ. V lost 3 bases and J 0 bases, leaving 12 bases between the germline ends. There are 16 residues in the CDR3. The whole variable domain, remainder taken from reference TRBV5-1 and TRBJ1-4, is KAGVTQTPRYLIKTRGQQVTLSCSPISGHRSVSWYQQTPGQGLQFLFEYFSETQRNKGNFPGRFSGRQFSNSRSEMNVSTLELGDSALYLCASSWQGPATNEKLFFGSGTQLSVL.

V is TRBV5-1 and J is TRBJ2-5, with unresolved D. The V gene's germline CDR1 is SGHRS and CDR2 YFSETQ. This CDR3 is built from 14 residues. Trimming left V 3 bases short and J 1 base short, with 10 bases between. The chain's CDR3 is CASSSFFFQETQYF. CDR3 nucleotides: TGCGCCAGCAGCTCCTTTTTCTTCCAAGAGACCCAGTACTTC.

The chain has TRBV19 and TRBJ2-1, with D possibly being TRBD1 (6 bases). Germline CDR1 is LNHDA and CDR2 is SQIVND (reference sequence). Deletions cut 4 bases from V and 4 bases from J, with 11 bases between. CDR3 length equals 14 residues. The CDR3 DNA reads TGTGCCAGTAGTAACGACAGGCCATACAATGAGCAGTTCTTC. It is translated as CASSNDRPYNEQFF.

J is TRBJ1-2 and V is TRBV5-6, with D perhaps TRBD1 (5 bases). CDR3 length equals 13 residues. The V gene's germline CDR1 is SGHDT and CDR2 YYEEEE. Deletions cut 2 bases from V and 8 bases from J, with 13 bases between. The CDR3 region has the DNA TGTGCCAGCAGCTTCACAGGACTCCAAGGCTACACCTTC. It encodes CASSFTGLQGYTF.

CDR3 sequence (DNA): TGTGCCAGCTGTTTGGAGGGTTGGGAAAAACTGTTTTTT. Its translation: CASCLEGWEKLFF. This chain links TRBV2 with TRBJ1-4; D remains ambiguous. Germline lookup yields CDR1 SNHLY and CDR2 FYNNEI. The length of the CDR3 is 13 residues. V was cut by 8 bases and J by 8 bases, with 15 bases left in between.

The chain is built from TRBV5-1 and TRBJ1-4; D is perhaps TRBD1 (6 bases). This CDR3 spans 15 amino acids. V lost 0 bases and J 6 bases, leaving 12 bases between the germline ends. CDR1 is SGHRS and CDR2 is YFSETQ in the germline V gene. The CDR3 reads CASSLALDSHEKLFF. The CDR3 nucleotides are TGCGCCAGCAGCTTGGCCCTGGACAGCCATGAAAAACTGTTTTTT. The variable domain in full, completed from reference TRBV5-1 and TRBJ1-4, reads KAGVTQTPRYLIKTRGQQVTLSCSPISGHRSVSWYQQTPGQGLQFLFEYFSETQRNKGNFPGRFSGRQFSNSRSEMNVSTLELGDSALYLCASSLALDSHEKLFFGSGTQLSVL.

This clone has only one observation. The gene calls are TRBV27 and TRBJ1-5; unclear D gene. The CDR3 runs 13 residues. V lost 2 bases and J lost 1, with 3 bases in between. Germline assignment: CDR1 MNHEY and CDR2 SMNVEV (reference sequence). CDR3 region: CASSLGSNQPQHF. CDR3 coding DNA: TGTGCCAGCAGTTTAGGCAGCAATCAGCCCCAGCATTTT.

The rearrangement joins TRBV30 to TRBJ2-5; 8 bases agree with TRBD2. Germline values: CDR1 GTSNPN, CDR2 SVGIG (reference sequence). This CDR3 contains 16 residues. Unmatched junction bases numbered 11, after V lost 0 bases and J lost 5 bases. The CDR3 protein is CAWSVLASGSRETQYF. CDR3 coding DNA: TGTGCCTGGAGTGTACTAGCGAGCGGGAGCAGGGAGACCCAGTACTTC.